A selection of T cell receptor beta chains follows, all from one sample in a study of control samples from healthy donors and cancer patients. Only in-frame clones appear in the TCRdb table, and some are missing; sequencing was by immunoSEQ multiplex PCR. The sample shows roughly 80,000 clones, roughly 90% of them seen only once. Input material: blood. These receptors were collected from a man between 45 and 60 years old in good health. Both conserved end residues are trimmed from each CDR3.

j_call v_call cdr3_aa
TRBJ1-4 TRBV7-2 ASSPTRGEKLF
TRBJ2-2 TRBV30 AWSGAWNTGELF
TRBJ2-5 TRBV18 ASSPRRETQY
TRBJ2-7 TRBV29-1 SVRGGTGYGYEQY
TRBJ2-5 TRBV7-7 ASSLGTGYQETQY
TRBJ2-5 TRBV7-6 ASSLRQETQY
TRBJ1-6 TRBV14 ASSQDAGTRNSPLH
TRBJ1-2 TRBV3-1/TRBV3-2 ASSPRGYGYT
TRBJ1-2 TRBV7-9 ASSLGGHYGYT
TRBJ1-2 TRBV3-1/TRBV3-2 ASSQVGVGGYT
TRBJ1-1 TRBV5-1 ASSLLGEAF
TRBJ2-1 TRBV7-9 ASSLAGTSGGRNEQF
TRBJ2-1 TRBV7-6 ASSPRGHNEQF
TRBJ2-5 TRBV27 ASRLRIDRGTQY
TRBJ2-2 TRBV9 ASSVQGLAGGPGGELF
TRBJ2-7 TRBV6-4 ASNPGLDYEQY
TRBJ2-7 TRBV5-1 ASSFLRDKSYEQY
TRBJ2-5 TRBV7-9 ASSVTGGLETQY
TRBJ1-4 TRBV7-9 ASSRSGQGANGKLF
TRBJ1-1 TRBV7-9 ASSLDRGPMNTEAF
TRBJ2-3 TRBV19 ASSSQGGGTDTQY
TRBJ2-3 TRBV5-1 ASSLGGEPSTDTQY
TRBJ1-6 TRBV30 ACQVTGDSPLH
TRBJ1-1 TRBV7-8 ASSLVRRTEAF
TRBJ1-1 TRBV5-6 ASSHTGNTEAF
TRBJ1-5 TRBV29-1 SVGQGADRPQH